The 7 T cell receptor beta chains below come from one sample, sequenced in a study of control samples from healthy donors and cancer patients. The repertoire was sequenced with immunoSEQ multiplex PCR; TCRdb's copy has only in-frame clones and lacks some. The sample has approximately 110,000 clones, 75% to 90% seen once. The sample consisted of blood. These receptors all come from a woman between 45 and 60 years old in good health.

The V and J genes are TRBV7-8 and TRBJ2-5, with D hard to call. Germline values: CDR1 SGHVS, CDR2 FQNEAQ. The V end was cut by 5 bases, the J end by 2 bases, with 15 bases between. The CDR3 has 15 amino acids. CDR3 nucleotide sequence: TGTGCCAGCAGCATACCTTCGAGCGAGCAAGAGACCCAGTACTTC. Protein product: CASSIPSSEQETQYF.

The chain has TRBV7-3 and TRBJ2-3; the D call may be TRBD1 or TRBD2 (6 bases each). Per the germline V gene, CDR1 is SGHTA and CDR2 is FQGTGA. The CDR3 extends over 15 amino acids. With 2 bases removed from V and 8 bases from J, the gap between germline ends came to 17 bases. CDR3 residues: CASSLLSGGGATQYF. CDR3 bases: TGTGCCAGCAGCTTACTGAGCGGAGGGGGTGCTACGCAGTATTTT. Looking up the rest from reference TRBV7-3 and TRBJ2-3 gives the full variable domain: GAGVSQTPSNKVTEKGKYVELRCDPISGHTALYWYRQSLGQGPEFLIYFQGTGAADDSGLPNDRFFAVRPEGSVSTLKIQRTERGDSAVYLCASSLLSGGGATQYFGPGTRLTVL.

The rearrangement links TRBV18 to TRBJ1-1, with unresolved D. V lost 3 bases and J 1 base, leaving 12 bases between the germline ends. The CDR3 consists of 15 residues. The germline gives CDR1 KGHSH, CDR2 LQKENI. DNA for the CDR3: TGTGCCAGCTCACCTACACTTCATGGGAACACTGAAGCTTTCTTT. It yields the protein CASSPTLHGNTEAFF.

Here the CDR3 DNA reads TGCGCCAGCAGACTTACCGGGACCCCACAAGAGACCCAGTACTTC. This gives the protein CASRLTGTPQETQYF. This sequence joins TRBV5-1 and TRBJ2-5; either TRBD1 or TRBD2 may fit D (5 bases each). V lost 5 bases and J lost 2, with 16 bases in between. The germline V gene has CDR1 SGHRS and CDR2 YFSETQ. This CDR3 has 15 residues.

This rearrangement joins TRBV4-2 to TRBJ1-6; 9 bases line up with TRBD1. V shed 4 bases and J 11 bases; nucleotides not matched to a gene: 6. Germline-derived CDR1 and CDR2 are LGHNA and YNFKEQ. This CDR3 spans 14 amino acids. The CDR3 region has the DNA TGTGCCAGCAGCCCAGGACAGGGGAAGCCACCCCTCCACTTT. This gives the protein CASSPGQGKPPLHF.

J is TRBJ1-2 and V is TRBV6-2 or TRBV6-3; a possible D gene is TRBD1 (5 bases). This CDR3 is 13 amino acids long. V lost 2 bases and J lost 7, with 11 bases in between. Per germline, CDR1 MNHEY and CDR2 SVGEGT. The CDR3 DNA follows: TGTGCCAGCAGTTACGGGGCAGGGATTGGCTACACCTTC. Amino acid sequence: CASSYGAGIGYTF.

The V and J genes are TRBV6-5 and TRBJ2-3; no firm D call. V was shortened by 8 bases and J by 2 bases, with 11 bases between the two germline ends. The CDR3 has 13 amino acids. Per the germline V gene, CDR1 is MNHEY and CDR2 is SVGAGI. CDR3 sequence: CASSQIFTDTQYF. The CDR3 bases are TGTGCCAGCTCCCAGATTTTCACAGATACGCAGTATTTT.